Given below is one T cell receptor beta chain in context. The target antigen is unknown. The data stem from a study of cytomegalovirus exposure and HLA in healthy donors. Primers included in the PCR were 60 Vbeta and 13 Jbeta primers. Only in-frame clones appear in the TCRdb table, and some are missing; sequencing was by immunoSEQ multiplex PCR. The data show about 130,000 clones, about 74% seen once. CDR3 length equals 16 residues. V lost 1 base, J lost 5 bases, and 17 bases lay in between. CDR1 is SGHVS and CDR2 is FQNEAQ in the germline V gene. Overall study results and limits: Analysis performed later showed TCR beta chains linked to HLA being more clonally expanded than equally common others. The authors enumerated around 150 TCR beta chains as linked to cytomegalovirus.

The TCR sequence derives from a woman between 50 and 59 years old in good health and CMV-seropositive. The chain joins TRBV7-8 to TRBJ1-1; tentatively, D is TRBD1 (5 bases). The sample consisted of PBMCs. The CDR3 loop is CASSLEGRAMWTEAFF. The CDR3 DNA reads TGTGCCAGCAGCTTAGAGGGCAGGGCAATGTGGACTGAAGCTTTCTTT.